Described below is a single T cell receptor beta chain sequence and its context. Its antigen is undetermined. This record comes from a study of T cell responses to AZD1222 COVID-19 vaccine. Overall study context: Pooling of second doses given at about 4 or about 12 weeks was done. Study-wide points: Most donors were white British, females outnumbered males, and clonal diversity was possibly underestimated. Spike-specific TCR breadth rose after two AZD1222 doses, and depth rose as well.

Generated by immunoSEQ multiplex PCR, the TCRdb table keeps only in-frame clones and is missing some. This sample carries about 120,000 clones, over 75% of them seen once, and the ten largest clones take 7.7%. Germline CDR1 reads LNHDA; CDR2 reads SQIVND (reference sequence). The CDR3 is 12 residues long. The germline V and J ends were trimmed by 9 bases and 4 bases, with 10 bases remaining between them. This rearrangement joins TRBV19 to TRBJ1-5; D gene ambiguous. The sequencing here drew on peripheral blood, taken on day 0 of AZD1222 vaccination. This receptor was obtained from an adult in good health. In DNA form, the CDR3 reads TGTGCCAGCAACAGACAAAATCAGCCCCAGCATTTT. Protein product: CASNRQNQPQHF.